The 13 T cell receptor beta chains below come from one sample, sequenced in a study of T-cell reconstitution after alpha-beta-depleted transplantation in children. As it was prepared, the TCRbeta library received unique molecular identifiers. TCRdb reprocessed the PCR reads with MiXCR, giving one entry per CDR3 protein. The sample carries approximately 200,000 distinct CDR3 sequences, roughly 15% recorded once. The source material was PBMCs from the stem cell graft donor, sampled from the stem cell graft. The receptors were sampled from a human donor who donated a stem cell graft to a child with acute lymphoblastic leukemia.

The chain has TRBV28 and TRBJ2-3, with unresolved D. With 8 bases removed from V and 6 bases from J, the gap between germline ends came to 9 bases. Germline-derived CDR1 and CDR2 are MDHEN and SYDVKM. This CDR3 has 11 amino acids. The DNA for the CDR3 is TGTGCCAGCCGAAGAAGGGATACGCAGTATTTT. Its translation is CASRRRDTQYF. The full variable domain, completed using reference TRBV28 and TRBJ2-3, is DVKVTQSSRYLVKRTGEKVFLECVQDMDHENMFWYRQDPGLGLRLIYFSYDVKMKEKGDIPEGYSVSREKKERFSLILESASTNQTSMYLCASRRRDTQYFGPGTRLTVL.

This clonotype appeared many times. The J gene is TRBJ1-1, the V gene TRBV12-3 or TRBV12-4, with D tentatively TRBD1 (6 bases). The V end lost 6 bases, the J end lost 0 bases, and 14 bases lay between the germline ends. The CDR3 spans 15 residues. DNA of the CDR3: TGTGCCAGCAGCCGGAGGGGGAGGGTGAACACTGAAGCTTTCTTT. This sequence encodes CASSRRGRVNTEAFF.

The chain couples TRBV19 to TRBJ2-7, with TRBD2 as a possible D gene (6 bases). V was trimmed by 6 bases and J by 3 bases, leaving 15 bases between them. The CDR3 has 14 residues. Germline CDR1 LNHDA, CDR2 SQIVND (reference sequence). CDR3 bases: TGTGCCAGTAGCCCCGGGCCTAGCGTCTACGAGCAGTACTTC. Amino acids: CASSPGPSVYEQYF.

This clonotype has a count of ten or more. The chain employs TRBV24-1 and TRBJ1-4, with D tentatively TRBD1 (6 bases). V lost 6 bases, J lost 7 bases, and 11 bases lay in between. The CDR3 loop spans 13 amino acids. The V gene's germline CDR1 is KGHDR and CDR2 SFDVKD. DNA of the CDR3: TGTGCCACCAGTCGGGGGCCGGGTGAAAAACTGTTTTTT. It translates to CATSRGPGEKLFF.

Ten or more counts support this clonotype. The chain joins TRBV10-3 to TRBJ2-2; TRBD2 agrees at 9 bases. Germline V gene data show CDR1 as ENHRY and CDR2 as SYGVKD. The CDR3 is 13 amino acids. The V segment lost 4 bases and the J segment 8 bases; nucleotides outside the gene matches: 2. CDR3 sequence: CAISGTSVGELFF. The CDR3, as DNA: TGTGCCATCAGTGGGACTAGCGTGGGGGAGCTGTTTTTT.

Note on this clonotype: A junction boundary mismatches the germline segment, possibly from a read error. The V call is TRBV12-3 or TRBV12-4, the J call TRBJ2-6, with D possibly matching TRBD1 (5 bases). The CDR3 runs to 15 residues. DNA for the CDR3: TGTGCCAGCAGTTTTTCGAGCTCTGGGGCCAACGGCCTGACTTTC. Translating it yields CASSFSSSGANGLTF.

The table lists this clonotype with many counts. CDR3 region: CASSLGRSGNTIYF. The CDR3 region has the DNA TGCGCCAGCAGCTTGGGGAGATCTGGAAACACCATATATTTT. The V gene is TRBV5-1, the J gene TRBJ1-3; D uncertain. Germline assignment: CDR1 SGHRS and CDR2 YFSETQ. The ends were cut back, 0 bases at V and 1 base at J, with 5 bases in the middle. The CDR3 sequence is 14 residues long.

This clonotype occurred many times. This chain connects TRBV5-1 to TRBJ2-1, with D perhaps TRBD1 (6 bases). The germline V gene encodes CDR1 SGHRS and CDR2 YFSETQ. The CDR3 covers 18 residues. With 4 bases removed from V and 0 bases from J, the gap between germline ends came to 20 bases. CDR3: CASSTRGSGDSSYNEQFF. Written as DNA, the CDR3 is TGCGCCAGCAGCACAAGGGGGTCAGGGGATAGCTCCTACAATGAGCAGTTCTTC.

This clonotype appeared many times. The chain has TRBV15 and TRBJ2-2, with D possibly being TRBD1 (6 bases). Germline V gives CDR1 LNHNV, CDR2 YYDKDF (reference sequence). Trimming left V 7 bases short and J 1 base short, with 10 bases between. The CDR3 runs to 14 residues. CDR3 DNA sequence: TGTGCCACCAAAGGGGACATGAACACCGGGGAGCTGTTTTTT. Translated: CATKGDMNTGELFF.

This clonotype was seen ten or more times. V and J are TRBV6-2 or TRBV6-3 and TRBJ2-1, with no clear D. The CDR3 spans 15 residues. Between the trimmed V and J ends, which lost 7 bases and 8 bases, there was a span of 21 bases. From germline, CDR1 is MNHEY and CDR2 SVGEGT. Here the CDR3 reads CASTVLGGGSHEQFF. CDR3 in DNA: TGTGCCAGCACCGTCCTGGGCGGTGGTAGTCATGAGCAGTTCTTC.

Ten or more counts support this clonotype. The rearrangement joins TRBV20-1 to TRBJ1-5; D is ambiguous. This CDR3 comprises 14 residues. V lost 5 bases and J 6 bases, leaving 17 bases between the germline ends. Looked up from germline, CDR1 is DFQATT and CDR2 is SNEGSKA (reference sequence). CDR3 region: CSARMDGWGQPQHF. CDR3 bases: TGCAGTGCTCGAATGGACGGTTGGGGTCAGCCCCAGCATTTT.

V is TRBV5-1 and J is TRBJ2-1; D remains unclear. The V end was cut by 4 bases, the J end by 5 bases, with 16 bases between. CDR1 is SGHRS, CDR2 YFSETQ, per germline. The CDR3 sequence is 15 residues long. This CDR3 is CASSTDWSINNEQFF. CDR3 bases: TGCGCCAGCAGCACCGACTGGAGCATAAACAATGAGCAGTTCTTC.

Ten or more counts support this clonotype. The J gene is TRBJ2-2, the V gene TRBV20-1; the D gene is possibly TRBD1 (5 bases). V lost 2 bases and J 4 bases, leaving 11 bases between the germline ends. The CDR3 is made up of 14 amino acids. Germline V lookup: CDR1 DFQATT, CDR2 SNEGSKA (reference sequence). CDR3: CSARQGSATGELFF. CDR3 sequence (DNA): TGCAGTGCTAGACAGGGTTCTGCCACCGGGGAGCTGTTTTTT.